These 8 T cell receptor beta chains share one sample of origin, sequenced in a study of cytomegalovirus exposure and HLA in healthy donors. The PCR contained 60 Vbeta and 13 Jbeta primers. Sequencing was performed with immunoSEQ multiplex PCR; in TCRdb, only in-frame clones are kept and a portion is missing. The sample shows approximately 180,000 clones, over 60% of them seen only once. Sequencing used PBMCs. All receptors derive from a woman aged 40 to 49 in good health and CMV-seronegative.

The chain couples TRBV6-6 to TRBJ2-2; no clear D gene. This CDR3 region has 13 residues. From germline, CDR1 is MNHNY and CDR2 SVGAGI (reference sequence). V was clipped by 6 bases and J by 6 bases, with 11 bases between them. Here the CDR3 reads CASSEPAAGELFF. DNA for the CDR3: TGTGCCAGCAGCGAACCCGCGGCCGGGGAGCTGTTTTTT.

The DNA of the CDR3 is TGTGCCAGCAGCGATATTAGGACAGGGGGTACTGAAGCTTTCTTT. Protein: CASSDIRTGGTEAFF. The chain couples TRBV7-9 to TRBJ1-1; 10 bases fit TRBD1. The CDR3 is 15 residues long. From germline, CDR1 is SEHNR and CDR2 FQNEAQ (reference sequence). J lost 5 bases, V lost 5 bases, and 8 bases had no gene match.

The chain is built from TRBV19 and TRBJ2-3; the D gene is possibly TRBD1 (8 bases). V was clipped by 5 bases and J by 0 bases, with 15 bases between them. This CDR3 is 16 amino acids long. CDR1 is LNHDA, CDR2 SQIVND, per germline (reference sequence). CDR3 DNA sequence: TGTGCCAGTAGTCCCGACAGGGGAGGGAGCACAGATACGCAGTATTTT. It is translated as CASSPDRGGSTDTQYF.

This chain joins TRBV19 and TRBJ2-1; 11 bases match TRBD1. The CDR3 extends over 14 amino acids. Losses at the gene ends were 6 bases for V and 6 bases for J; bases not matched to a gene: 4. CDR1 and CDR2 from the germline V gene are LNHDA and SQIVND (reference sequence). The CDR3 DNA reads TGTGCCAGTAGCGGGACAGGGGGGGTCAATGAGCAGTTCTTC. This sequence encodes CASSGTGGVNEQFF.

The rearrangement uses TRBV27 and TRBJ1-2, with D maybe TRBD1 (6 bases). With 8 bases removed from V and 7 bases from J, the gap between germline ends came to 17 bases. Germline loops: CDR1 MNHEY, CDR2 SMNVEV (reference sequence). The CDR3 length is 13 residues. Here the CDR3 reads CASAQRGIRGYTF. DNA of the CDR3: TGTGCCAGCGCCCAGAGGGGGATCCGTGGCTACACCTTC.

This chain links TRBV27 with TRBJ1-1; 8 positions match TRBD1. Germline loops: CDR1 MNHEY, CDR2 SMNVEV (reference sequence). This CDR3 has 14 amino acids. Trimming removed 8 bases from V and 3 bases from J; junction bases left unmatched: 8. The CDR3: CASGRQGLYTEAFF. The DNA for the CDR3 is TGTGCCAGCGGCCGACAGGGGCTTTACACTGAAGCTTTCTTT.

V gene TRBV2 combines with J gene TRBJ1-5; D is perhaps TRBD1 (5 bases). CDR3 length: 12 amino acids. CDR1 and CDR2 from the germline V gene are SNHLY and FYNNEI. V lost 6 bases, J lost 9 bases, and 12 bases lay in between. The CDR3 loop reads CASRGGGVPQHF. The CDR3 DNA follows: TGTGCCAGCAGGGGCGGGGGGGTGCCCCAGCATTTT.

The V gene is TRBV5-8, the J gene TRBJ2-7, with 10 bases that match TRBD1. V lost 5 bases, J lost 8 bases, and 7 bases stayed unmatched. CDR1 and CDR2 (germline): SGHTS, YDEGEE. The CDR3 is made up of 13 amino acids. CDR3 protein: CASSEDRGRKQYV. The CDR3 region has the DNA TGTGCCAGCAGTGAGGACAGGGGGAGGAAGCAGTACGTC.